A single sample gave rise to the 25 T cell receptor beta chains below, sequenced in a study of somatic mutations in cytotoxic T cells in rheumatoid arthritis. Data came from immunoSEQ multiplex PCR; TCRdb stores just in-frame clones and leaves some out. The sample consists of 15,000 to 25,000 clones, roughly 87% of them appearing once. The material sequenced was CD8+ T cells sorted from blood. Receptor source: a woman aged 50 to 60 in good health.

J is TRBJ2-7 and V is TRBV2; D is undetermined. Trimming left V 1 base short and J 11 bases short, with 6 bases between. CDR3 length: 10 residues. CDR1 SNHLY and CDR2 FYNNEI come from the germline V gene. Here the CDR3 DNA reads TGTGCCAGCAGTGAAGGGACGGAGTACTTC. This sequence encodes CASSEGTEYF.

V is TRBV6-5 and J is TRBJ2-7, with TRBD1 matching over 9 bases. Germline V gene sequence: CDR1 MNHEY, CDR2 SVGAGI. The CDR3 runs to 15 residues. V trimming: 0 bases; J trimming: 7 bases; junction bases outside the gene matches: 7. CDR3 sequence (DNA): TGTGCCAGCAGTTACTCGAACAGGGGGCATGGAGAGCAGTACTTC. Translation gives CASSYSNRGHGEQYF.

The chain employs TRBV25-1 and TRBJ2-1; perhaps TRBD2 as D (5 bases). Looked up from germline, CDR1 is MGHDK and CDR2 is SYGVNS. The CDR3 length is 12 residues. The germline V and J ends were trimmed by 4 bases and 5 bases, with 6 bases remaining between them. CDR3 region: CASSVSDNEQFF. CDR3 nucleotides: TGTGCCAGCAGTGTTAGCGACAATGAGCAGTTCTTC.

The J gene is TRBJ1-1, the V gene TRBV5-1; TRBD1 aligns across 8 bases. The CDR3 contains 16 residues. V trimming: 0 bases; J trimming: 1 base; junction bases outside the gene matches: 5. Germline V gene lookup returns CDR1 SGHRS and CDR2 YFSETQ. DNA of the CDR3: TGCGCCAGCAGCTTGGCCGGGCAGGGGGCGAACACTGAAGCTTTCTTT. This translates into CASSLAGQGANTEAFF. The full variable domain, in which reference TRBV5-1 and TRBJ1-1 provide the parts outside the CDR3, is KAGVTQTPRYLIKTRGQQVTLSCSPISGHRSVSWYQQTPGQGLQFLFEYFSETQRNKGNFPGRFSGRQFSNSRSEMNVSTLELGDSALYLCASSLAGQGANTEAFFGQGTRLTVV.

V gene TRBV7-9 combines with J gene TRBJ1-4; the D is unclear. Germline values: CDR1 SEHNR, CDR2 FQNEAQ (reference sequence). The CDR3 has 16 amino acids. V was trimmed by 5 bases and J by 0 bases, leaving 13 bases between them. Here the CDR3 DNA reads TGTGCCAGCAGCCACACTTCAGGAACAACTAATGAAAAACTGTTTTTT. It codes for CASSHTSGTTNEKLFF.

The rearrangement links TRBV5-5 to TRBJ2-1; TRBD1 agrees at 8 bases. Germline-derived CDR1 and CDR2 are SGHKS and YYEKEE (reference sequence). This CDR3 comprises 14 residues. V trimming: 6 bases; J trimming: 4 bases; junction bases outside the gene matches: 6. CDR3 in amino acids: CASKDRDIYNEQFF. In nucleotides, the CDR3 is TGTGCCAGCAAGGACAGGGATATATACAATGAGCAGTTCTTC.

The V gene is TRBV19, the J gene TRBJ1-1; tentatively, D is TRBD1 (6 bases). V lost 7 bases, J lost 6 bases, and 15 bases lay in between. Germline CDR1 reads LNHDA; CDR2 reads SQIVND (reference sequence). There are 13 residues in the CDR3. The CDR3 is CASNEGGNAEAFF. CDR3 nucleotides: TGTGCCAGTAATGAGGGGGGTAACGCTGAAGCTTTCTTT.

This chain uses TRBV19 with TRBJ2-1; 8 nucleotides agree with TRBD2. The CDR3 contains 12 residues. Germline V lookup: CDR1 LNHDA, CDR2 SQIVND (reference sequence). Trimming cost V 8 bases and J 7 bases; bases outside gene matches: 4. The DNA for the CDR3 is TGTGCCAGTCGAACGGGGGGGAATGAGCAGTTCTTC. Residues: CASRTGGNEQFF.

This chain joins TRBV9 and TRBJ2-7, with TRBD2 matching 7 bases. The CDR3 extends over 12 amino acids. Looked up from germline, CDR1 is SGDLS and CDR2 is YYNGEE. V shed 3 bases, J shed 3 bases, and the junction held 0 bases outside the gene matches. The CDR3 protein is CASSGEGYEQYF. CDR3 sequence (DNA): TGTGCCAGCAGCGGGGAGGGCTACGAGCAGTACTTC.

V gene TRBV4-2 combines with J gene TRBJ2-2, with D perhaps matching TRBD2 (6 bases). This CDR3 region has 19 residues. The V end lost 0 bases, the J end lost 3 bases, and 20 bases lay between the germline ends. From germline, CDR1 is LGHNA and CDR2 YNFKEQ. The chain's CDR3 is CASSQERGGSGPDTGELFF. The CDR3 region has the DNA TGTGCCAGCAGCCAAGAAAGGGGAGGAAGCGGGCCAGACACCGGGGAGCTGTTTTTT.

The chain couples TRBV19 to TRBJ2-7; tentatively, D is TRBD2 (5 bases). This CDR3 has 15 amino acids. Looked up from germline, CDR1 is LNHDA and CDR2 is SQIVND (reference sequence). The V and J ends lost 4 bases and 1 base respectively, with 14 bases between them. DNA of the CDR3: TGTGCCAGTAGTACTCTAGCTGGAACTTCCTACGAGCAGTACTTC. Amino acids: CASSTLAGTSYEQYF.

This chain links TRBV7-9 with TRBJ1-2; 7 bases align to TRBD1. Germline loops: CDR1 SEHNR, CDR2 FQNEAQ (reference sequence). The V segment lost 4 bases and the J segment 6 bases; nucleotides outside the gene matches: 8. CDR3 length: 14 amino acids. CDR3 coding DNA: TGTGCCAGCAGCTCCACGACAGGGTCCAATGGCTACACCTTC. Translating gives CASSSTTGSNGYTF.

The chain carries TRBV29-1 and TRBJ2-7; possibly TRBD1 or TRBD2 for D (6 bases each). V was cut by 3 bases and J by 3 bases, with 12 bases left in between. CDR1 and CDR2 from the germline V gene are SQVTM and ANQGSEA. CDR3 length: 13 residues. DNA of the CDR3: TGCAGCGTTGAGGAGGGGGAATACTACGAGCAGTACTTC. Its protein product is CSVEEGEYYEQYF.

This clone is a singleton in its sample. The genes are TRBV4-1 and TRBJ2-5; D is undetermined. This CDR3 region has 20 residues. The V end lost 2 bases, the J end lost 1 base, and 26 bases lay between the germline ends. The germline V gene has CDR1 MGHRA and CDR2 YSYEKL. CDR3 sequence: CASSQLGLPAETGIQETQYF. The DNA of the CDR3 is TGCGCCAGCAGCCAATTGGGCCTGCCCGCCGAGACCGGAATCCAAGAGACCCAGTACTTC.

The chain carries TRBV6-4 and TRBJ2-3; weak D call: TRBD2 (5 bases). The CDR3 is made up of 17 amino acids. V was cut by 6 bases and J by 11 bases, with 30 bases left in between. Germline V gene sequence: CDR1 MRHNA, CDR2 SNTAGT. The CDR3 protein is CASRYKPRGFLPRGQYF. The DNA for the CDR3 is TGTGCCAGCAGATACAAACCTAGAGGGTTCCTTCCTCGGGGGCAGTATTTT.

The chain uses TRBV5-6 and TRBJ2-2, with unresolved D. The CDR3 runs 13 residues. Per the germline V gene, CDR1 is SGHDT and CDR2 is YYEEEE. Between the trimmed V and J ends, which lost 0 bases and 4 bases, there was a span of 4 bases. This CDR3 is CASSLGSTGELFF. The CDR3 nucleotides are TGTGCCAGCAGCTTGGGGTCCACCGGGGAGCTGTTTTTT.

The chain combines TRBV7-8 with TRBJ2-7, with TRBD2 as a possible D gene (5 bases). Trimming cost V 4 bases and J 5 bases, with 18 bases left between them. Germline V gene lookup returns CDR1 SGHVS and CDR2 FQNEAQ. There are 15 residues in the CDR3. The CDR3 DNA follows: TGTGCCAGCAGCTCCCTAACGCTAGCTTCAGACGAGCAGTACTTC. Amino acids: CASSSLTLASDEQYF.

The V gene is TRBV10-2, the J gene TRBJ1-1, with D possibly matching TRBD1 (5 bases). Deletions cut 3 bases from V and 4 bases from J, with 12 bases between. The CDR3 covers 14 residues. The germline V gene has CDR1 WSHSY and CDR2 SAAADI. CDR3 DNA: TGCGCCAGCAGTGAACTAGGGACCCGCACTGAAGCTTTCTTT. This sequence encodes CASSELGTRTEAFF.

The chain joins TRBV14 to TRBJ2-2; 8 bases agree with TRBD2. After removal of 0 bases from V and 8 bases from J, the junction contained 11 bases not matched to a gene. Germline V gene lookup returns CDR1 SGHDN and CDR2 FVKESK. The CDR3 loop spans 17 amino acids. The CDR3 DNA reads as TGTGCCAGCAGCCAAGATCGAGCGGGGGTACTGGCAGGGGAGCTGTTTTTT. The encoded protein is CASSQDRAGVLAGELFF.

The V and J genes are TRBV4-1 and TRBJ1-1; 7 bases fit TRBD1. Germline V gives CDR1 MGHRA, CDR2 YSYEKL. V trimming: 1 base; J trimming: 1 base; junction bases outside the gene matches: 6. The CDR3 runs to 16 residues. The CDR3 DNA is TGCGCCAGCAGCCAAGGGACAGGACCCCCGAACACTGAAGCTTTCTTT. It yields the protein CASSQGTGPPNTEAFF.

The rearrangement links TRBV7-9 to TRBJ2-3; 9 nucleotides agree with TRBD2. With V trimmed by 5 bases and J by 1 base, 7 bases remained unmatched. The CDR3 extends over 16 amino acids. The V gene's germline CDR1 is SEHNR and CDR2 FQNEAQ (reference sequence). CDR3 loop: CASSLLAGSGTDTQYF. In nucleotides, the CDR3 is TGTGCCAGCAGCCTCCTAGCGGGGAGCGGCACAGATACGCAGTATTTT.

V is TRBV7-9 and J is TRBJ2-7; TRBD2 aligns across 10 bases. The CDR3 is 15 residues long. Germline CDR1 reads SEHNR; CDR2 reads FQNEAQ (reference sequence). The J segment lost 3 bases and the V segment lost 4 bases, leaving 6 bases of the junction unmatched. For the CDR3, the DNA is TGTGCCAGCAGCTCCGGGACTAGCGAGGGCTACGAGCAGTACTTC. Amino acids: CASSSGTSEGYEQYF.

The chain joins TRBV27 to TRBJ2-7; TRBD1 matches 8 bases. Per the germline V gene, CDR1 is MNHEY and CDR2 is SMNVEV (reference sequence). Trimming took 3 bases from V and 3 from J; bases not matched to a gene: 4. The CDR3 is made up of 14 amino acids. The chain's CDR3 is CASSFGRGLYEQYF. The CDR3 nucleotides are TGTGCCAGCAGTTTCGGCAGGGGGCTCTACGAGCAGTACTTC.

This clone appeared once. The chain links TRBV4-1 to TRBJ2-1; 10 nucleotides agree with TRBD2. The CDR3 loop spans 13 amino acids. V shed 9 bases and J 3 bases; nucleotides not matched to a gene: 2. Germline values: CDR1 MGHRA, CDR2 YSYEKL. This CDR3 reads CASTSGDYNEQFF. In DNA form, the CDR3 reads TGCGCCAGTACTAGCGGGGACTACAATGAGCAGTTCTTC.

The gene calls are TRBV7-9 and TRBJ1-4; 8 nucleotides agree with TRBD1. V lost 2 bases and J lost 7; bases outside the gene matches: 6. The CDR3 runs to 15 residues. Germline-derived CDR1 and CDR2 are SEHNR and FQNEAQ (reference sequence). The CDR3 region has the DNA TGTGCCAGCAGCTTAAGGACAGGGCTCGGTGAAAAACTGTTTTTT. Protein product: CASSLRTGLGEKLFF. Full variable domain (missing parts from reference TRBV7-9 and TRBJ1-4): DTGVSQNPRHKITKRGQNVTFRCDPISEHNRLYWYRQTLGQGPEFLTYFQNEAQLEKSRLLSDRFSAERPKGSFSTLEIQRTEQGDSAMYLCASSLRTGLGEKLFFGSGTQLSVL.